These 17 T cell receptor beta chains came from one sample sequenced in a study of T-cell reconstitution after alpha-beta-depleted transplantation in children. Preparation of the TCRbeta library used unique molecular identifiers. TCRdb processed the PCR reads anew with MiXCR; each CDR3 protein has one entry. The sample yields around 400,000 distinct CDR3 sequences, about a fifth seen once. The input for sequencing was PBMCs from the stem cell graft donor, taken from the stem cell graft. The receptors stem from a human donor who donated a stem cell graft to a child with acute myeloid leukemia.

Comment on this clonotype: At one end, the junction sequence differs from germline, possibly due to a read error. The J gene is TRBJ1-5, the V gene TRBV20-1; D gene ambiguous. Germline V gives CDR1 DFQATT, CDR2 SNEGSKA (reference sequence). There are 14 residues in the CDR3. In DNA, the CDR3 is TGCAGTGCCAGAGGTCATAATAGCAATCAGCCCCAGCATTTT. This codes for CSARGHNSNQPQHF.

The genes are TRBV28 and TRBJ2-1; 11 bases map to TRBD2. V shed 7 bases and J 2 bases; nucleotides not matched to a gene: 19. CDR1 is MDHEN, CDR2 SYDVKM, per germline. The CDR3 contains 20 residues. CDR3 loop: CASTRPKGTSGSLTYNEQFF. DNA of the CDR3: TGTGCCAGCACTAGACCAAAGGGAACTAGCGGGAGTTTGACCTACAATGAGCAGTTCTTC.

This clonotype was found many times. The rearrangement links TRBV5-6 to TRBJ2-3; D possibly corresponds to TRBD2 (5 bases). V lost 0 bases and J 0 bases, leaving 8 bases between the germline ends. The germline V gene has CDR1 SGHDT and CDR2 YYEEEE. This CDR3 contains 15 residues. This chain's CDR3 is CASSLVGGSTDTQYF. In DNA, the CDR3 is TGTGCCAGCAGCTTGGTTGGCGGGAGCACAGATACGCAGTATTTT.

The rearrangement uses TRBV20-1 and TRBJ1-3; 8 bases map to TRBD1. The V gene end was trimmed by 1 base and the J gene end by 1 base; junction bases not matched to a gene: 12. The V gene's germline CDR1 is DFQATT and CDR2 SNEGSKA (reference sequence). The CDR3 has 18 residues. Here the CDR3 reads CSARVTLDRDLSGNTIYF. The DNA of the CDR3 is TGCAGTGCTAGAGTTACTTTGGACAGGGATCTATCTGGAAACACCATATATTTT.

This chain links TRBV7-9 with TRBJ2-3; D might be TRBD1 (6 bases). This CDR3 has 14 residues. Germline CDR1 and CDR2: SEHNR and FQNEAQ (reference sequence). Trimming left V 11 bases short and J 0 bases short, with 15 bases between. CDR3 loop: CAGGYRASTDTQYF. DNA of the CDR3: TGTGCCGGGGGATACAGGGCTAGCACAGATACGCAGTATTTT.

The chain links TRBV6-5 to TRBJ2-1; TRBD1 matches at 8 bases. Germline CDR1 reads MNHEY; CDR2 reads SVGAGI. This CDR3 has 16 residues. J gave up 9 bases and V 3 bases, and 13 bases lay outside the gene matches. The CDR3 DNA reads TGTGCCAGCAGTTATGGTACAGGGGGAAGAGAGGGTGAGCAGTTCTTC. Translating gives CASSYGTGGREGEQFF.

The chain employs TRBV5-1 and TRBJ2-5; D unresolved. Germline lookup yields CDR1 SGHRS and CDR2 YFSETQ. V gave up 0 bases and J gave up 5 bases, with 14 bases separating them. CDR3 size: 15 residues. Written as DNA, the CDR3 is TGCGCCAGCAGCTTGGTGATGGGTGCTCAGGAGACCCAGTACTTC. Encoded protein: CASSLVMGAQETQYF.

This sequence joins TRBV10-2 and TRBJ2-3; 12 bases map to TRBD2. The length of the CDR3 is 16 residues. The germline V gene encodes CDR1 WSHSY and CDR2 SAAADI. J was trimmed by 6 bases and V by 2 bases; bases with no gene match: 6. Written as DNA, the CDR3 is TGCGCCAGCAGTGAGCCTAGCGGGAGGGCTTTCGATACGCAGTATTTT. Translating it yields CASSEPSGRAFDTQYF.

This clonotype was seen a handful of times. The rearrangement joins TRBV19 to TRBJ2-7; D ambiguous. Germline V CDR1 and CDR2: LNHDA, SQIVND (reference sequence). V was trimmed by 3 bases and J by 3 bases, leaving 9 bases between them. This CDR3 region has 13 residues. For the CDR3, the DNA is TGTGCCAGTAGTATTAAAGAGAACTACGAGCAGTACTTC. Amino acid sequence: CASSIKENYEQYF.

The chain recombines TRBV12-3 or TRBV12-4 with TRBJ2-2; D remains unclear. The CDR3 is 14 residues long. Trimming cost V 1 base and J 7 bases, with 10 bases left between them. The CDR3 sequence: CASSLDQSYGELFF. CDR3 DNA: TGTGCCAGCAGTTTAGATCAGAGTTACGGGGAGCTGTTTTTT.

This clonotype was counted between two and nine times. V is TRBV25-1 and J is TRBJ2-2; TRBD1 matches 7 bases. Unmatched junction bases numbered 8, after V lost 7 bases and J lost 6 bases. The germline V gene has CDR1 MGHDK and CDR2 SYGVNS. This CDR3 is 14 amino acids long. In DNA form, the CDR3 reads TGTGCCAGCAAGGAGACAGGGTCTTCCGGGGAGCTGTTTTTT. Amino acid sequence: CASKETGSSGELFF. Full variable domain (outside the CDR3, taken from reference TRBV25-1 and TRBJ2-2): EADIYQTPRYLVIGTGKKITLECSQTMGHDKMYWYQQDPGMELHLIHYSYGVNSTEKGDLSSESTVSRIRTEHFPLTLESARPSHTSQYLCASKETGSSGELFFGEGSRLTVL.

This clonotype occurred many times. CDR3 amino acids: CASSPGLAGTREQFF. DNA of the CDR3: TGTGCCAGCAGCCCCGGACTAGCGGGGACTAGGGAGCAGTTCTTC. V usage is TRBV6-5 and J usage is TRBJ2-1, with 12 positions matching TRBD2. This CDR3 comprises 15 residues. The V and J ends lost 6 bases and 10 bases, in that order; junction bases with no gene match: 10. Germline V lookup: CDR1 MNHEY, CDR2 SVGAGI.

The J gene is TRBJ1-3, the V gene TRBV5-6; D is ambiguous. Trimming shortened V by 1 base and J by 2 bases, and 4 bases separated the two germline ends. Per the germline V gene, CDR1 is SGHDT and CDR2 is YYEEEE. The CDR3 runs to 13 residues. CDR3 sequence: CASSLWAGNTIYF. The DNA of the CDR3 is TGTGCCAGCAGCTTGTGGGCTGGAAACACCATATATTTT.

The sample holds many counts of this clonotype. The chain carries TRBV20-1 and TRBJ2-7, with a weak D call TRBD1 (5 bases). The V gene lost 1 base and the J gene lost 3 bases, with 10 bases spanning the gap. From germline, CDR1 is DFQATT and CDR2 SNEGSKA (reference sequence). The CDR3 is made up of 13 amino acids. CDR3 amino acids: CSARGGYYYEQYF. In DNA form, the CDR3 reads TGCAGTGCTAGAGGGGGCTATTACTACGAGCAGTACTTC.

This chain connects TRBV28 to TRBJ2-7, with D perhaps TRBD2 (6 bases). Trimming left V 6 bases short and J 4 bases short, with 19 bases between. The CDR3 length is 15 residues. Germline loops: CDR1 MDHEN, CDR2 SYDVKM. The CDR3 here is CASSLLSEGMYEQYF. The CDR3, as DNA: TGTGCCAGCAGCCTTCTGTCGGAGGGCATGTACGAGCAGTACTTC.

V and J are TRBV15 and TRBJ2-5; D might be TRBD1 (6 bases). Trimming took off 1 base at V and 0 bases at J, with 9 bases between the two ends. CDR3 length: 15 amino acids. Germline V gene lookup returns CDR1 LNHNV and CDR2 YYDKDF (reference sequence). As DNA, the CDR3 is TGTGCCACCAGCAGAGGGGGACATTACCAAGAGACCCAGTACTTC. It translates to CATSRGGHYQETQYF.

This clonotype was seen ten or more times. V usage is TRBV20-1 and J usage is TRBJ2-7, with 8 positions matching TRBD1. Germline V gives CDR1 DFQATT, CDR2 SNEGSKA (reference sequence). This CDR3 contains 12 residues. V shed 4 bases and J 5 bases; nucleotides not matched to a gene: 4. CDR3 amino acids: CSAKQGANEQYF. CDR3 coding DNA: TGCAGTGCTAAGCAGGGGGCGAACGAGCAGTACTTC.